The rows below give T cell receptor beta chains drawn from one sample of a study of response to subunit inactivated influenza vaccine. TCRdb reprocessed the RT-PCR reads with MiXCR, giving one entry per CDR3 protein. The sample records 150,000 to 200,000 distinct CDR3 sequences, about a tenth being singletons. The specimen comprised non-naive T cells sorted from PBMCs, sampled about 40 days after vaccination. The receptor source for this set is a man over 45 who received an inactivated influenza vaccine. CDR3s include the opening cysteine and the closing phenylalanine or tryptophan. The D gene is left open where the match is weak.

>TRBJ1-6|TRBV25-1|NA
CASSGFGSDNSPLHF
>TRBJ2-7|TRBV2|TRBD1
CASRRQGVDEQYF
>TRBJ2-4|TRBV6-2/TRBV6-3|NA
CASKSLQNIQYF
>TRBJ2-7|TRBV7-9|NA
CASSSSGTREQYF
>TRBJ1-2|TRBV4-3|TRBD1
CASSQDDREGRAAF
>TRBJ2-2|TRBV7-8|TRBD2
CASSLVVGGEAGELFF
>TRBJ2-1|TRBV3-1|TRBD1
CASSQDRVDRGDGDEQFF
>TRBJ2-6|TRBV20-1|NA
CSAILLSGANVLTF
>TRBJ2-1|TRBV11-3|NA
CASSLVGYNEQFF
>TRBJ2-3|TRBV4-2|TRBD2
CASGQRGSTDTQYF
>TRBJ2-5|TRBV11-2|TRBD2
CASALGLAGETLF
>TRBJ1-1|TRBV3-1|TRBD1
CASSRGTVNTEAFF
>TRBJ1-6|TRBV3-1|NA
CASSHHLSPLHF
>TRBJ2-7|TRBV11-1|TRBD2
CASSLNSGRNYEQYF
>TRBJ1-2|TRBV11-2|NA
CASSATRGNYGYTF